Sequencing of this T cell receptor (beta chain) was carried out in a study of cytomegalovirus exposure and HLA in healthy donors. The PCR ran on 60 Vbeta and 13 Jbeta primers. Only in-frame clones appear in the TCRdb table, and some are missing; sequencing was by immunoSEQ multiplex PCR. The sample includes 60,000 or so clones. V shed 5 bases and J shed 4 bases, with 14 bases lying between them. The germline CDR1 and CDR2 sequences are LNHDA and SQIVND (reference sequence). The CDR3 consists of 14 residues. This receptor was identified in a young woman in good health and CMV-seronegative. The chain is built from TRBV19 and TRBJ1-2, with D possibly being TRBD1 (6 bases). Material: PBMCs. This CDR3 is CASSDPGQIYGYTF. DNA for the CDR3: TGTGCCAGTAGTGATCCTGGACAGATCTATGGCTACACCTTC.